Listed below are T cell receptor beta chains from one sample, sequenced in a study of control samples from healthy donors and cancer patients. Measured with immunoSEQ multiplex PCR; TCRdb has only the in-frame clones, and not every one. The profile shows just under 75,000 clones, about 90% of them singletons. Material: blood. The receptors were sampled from a woman aged 45-65 years in good health. CDR3s include the opening cysteine and the closing phenylalanine or tryptophan. Each record gives: D gene, V gene, J gene, clone size, CDR3 DNA, CDR3 protein. A D gene is named only where the DNA matches it firmly. Only part of the rows carry a size: once, few, many, or a class if the clone is expanded.

D gene: TRBD2
V gene: TRBV7-2
J gene: TRBJ2-5
clone size: -
CDR3 DNA: TGTGCCAGCAGCTCGGGACTACTTGAGACCCAGTACTTC
CDR3 protein: CASSSGLLETQYF

D gene: TRBD1
V gene: TRBV28
J gene: TRBJ1-5
clone size: -
CDR3 DNA: TGTGCCAGCAGTTTTGGGGGGGCCAGGGGGAGCAATCAGCCCCAGCATTTT
CDR3 protein: CASSFGGARGSNQPQHF

D gene: -
V gene: TRBV6-4
J gene: TRBJ2-3
clone size: -
CDR3 DNA: TGTGCCAGCAGAGCTAGCGGAGGGGGGGGAGATACGCAGTATTTT
CDR3 protein: CASRASGGGGDTQYF

D gene: -
V gene: TRBV6-1
J gene: TRBJ1-5
clone size: once
CDR3 DNA: TGTGCCAGCAGTGATGAAGTCGGGTATCAGCCCCAGCATTTT
CDR3 protein: CASSDEVGYQPQHF

D gene: TRBD1
V gene: TRBV4-2
J gene: TRBJ1-4
clone size: -
CDR3 DNA: TGTGCCAGCAGCTCGGACAGGGGAGATGAAAAACTGTTTTTT
CDR3 protein: CASSSDRGDEKLFF

D gene: -
V gene: TRBV5-1
J gene: TRBJ2-2
clone size: -
CDR3 DNA: TGCGCCAGCAGAGGTGGGATCGACACCGGGGAGCTGTTTTTT
CDR3 protein: CASRGGIDTGELFF

D gene: -
V gene: TRBV27
J gene: TRBJ2-7
clone size: -
CDR3 DNA: TGTGCCAGCAGTTTAAGCAGGGCCCACGAGCAGTACTTC
CDR3 protein: CASSLSRAHEQYF

D gene: -
V gene: TRBV5-1
J gene: TRBJ2-7
clone size: -
CDR3 DNA: TGCGCCAGCAGCTCCGGGCGGCGAGAGCAGTACTTC
CDR3 protein: CASSSGRREQYF

D gene: -
V gene: TRBV2
J gene: TRBJ2-1
clone size: -
CDR3 DNA: TGTGCCAGCAGTTCAGGGGAAGACAATGAGCAGTTCTTC
CDR3 protein: CASSSGEDNEQFF

D gene: TRBD2
V gene: TRBV9
J gene: TRBJ2-5
clone size: -
CDR3 DNA: TGTGCCAGCAGCGTAGCTAGCGTTGGACTAGCGGGAGGGCCATGGGAGACCCAGTACTTC
CDR3 protein: CASSVASVGLAGGPWETQYF

D gene: TRBD2
V gene: TRBV27
J gene: TRBJ2-1
clone size: -
CDR3 DNA: TGTGCCAGCAGACACGGGACTAGCGGGAGTCTTTTTTACAATGAGCAGTTCTTC
CDR3 protein: CASRHGTSGSLFYNEQFF

D gene: -
V gene: TRBV5-1
J gene: TRBJ1-2
clone size: -
CDR3 DNA: TGCGCCAGCAGCTTGGGCACCCAGTTGGATGGCTACACCTTC
CDR3 protein: CASSLGTQLDGYTF

D gene: TRBD1
V gene: TRBV6-5
J gene: TRBJ1-5
clone size: -
CDR3 DNA: TGTGCCAGCAGGGGACAGGGGGCGGTCAATCAGCCCCAGCATTTT
CDR3 protein: CASRGQGAVNQPQHF

D gene: -
V gene: TRBV4-1
J gene: TRBJ2-1
clone size: -
CDR3 DNA: TGCGCCAGCAGCCAAGACTGGAGCTCCTACAATGAGCAGTTCTTC
CDR3 protein: CASSQDWSSYNEQFF

D gene: -
V gene: TRBV27
J gene: TRBJ1-1
clone size: -
CDR3 DNA: TGTGCCAGCGCCGGGGGCTACACTGAAGCTTTCTTT
CDR3 protein: CASAGGYTEAFF

D gene: -
V gene: TRBV7-9
J gene: TRBJ2-7
clone size: -
CDR3 DNA: TGTGCCAGCAGCGCCATAAACGAGCAGTACTTC
CDR3 protein: CASSAINEQYF

D gene: TRBD2
V gene: TRBV7-3
J gene: TRBJ2-1
clone size: -
CDR3 DNA: TGTGCCAGCAGCAAACTGCCGGGAGGCACCTACAATGAGCAGTTCTTC
CDR3 protein: CASSKLPGGTYNEQFF

D gene: -
V gene: TRBV28
J gene: TRBJ1-1
clone size: -
CDR3 DNA: TGTGCCAGCAGTGGGACCGTTGGGAGGAACACTGAAGCTTTCTTT
CDR3 protein: CASSGTVGRNTEAFF

D gene: TRBD2
V gene: TRBV7-8
J gene: TRBJ2-1
clone size: -
CDR3 DNA: TGTGCCAGCAGCATTAGCGGGAGTAGAGTCGATGAGCAGTTCTTC
CDR3 protein: CASSISGSRVDEQFF

D gene: -
V gene: TRBV18
J gene: TRBJ1-3
clone size: -
CDR3 DNA: TGTGCCAGCTCACTAAAACCGGGGATCTCTGGAAACACCATATATTTT
CDR3 protein: CASSLKPGISGNTIYF

D gene: -
V gene: TRBV11-3
J gene: TRBJ2-1
clone size: -
CDR3 DNA: TGTGCCAGCAGCTTAGTGGCAGGGGGCTTGAGCGGGAGCTCCTACAATGAGCAGTTCTTC
CDR3 protein: CASSLVAGGLSGSSYNEQFF

D gene: -
V gene: TRBV6-4
J gene: TRBJ2-2
clone size: -
CDR3 DNA: TGTGCCAGCAGTCCGACGGACCCCGGGGAGCTGTTTTTT
CDR3 protein: CASSPTDPGELFF

D gene: -
V gene: TRBV18
J gene: TRBJ2-3
clone size: -
CDR3 DNA: TGTGCCAGCTCACCACGTTCGCTAGCGTTCTCTGATACGCAGTATTTT
CDR3 protein: CASSPRSLAFSDTQYF

D gene: TRBD2
V gene: TRBV27
J gene: TRBJ2-5
clone size: -
CDR3 DNA: TGTGCCAGCAGATATAGCGGGAGGAGTAAAGAGACCCAGTACTTC
CDR3 protein: CASRYSGRSKETQYF